A single sample is the source of the 8 T cell receptor beta chains below, sequenced in a study of Ad26.COV2.S vaccination and SARS-CoV-2 variants. The protocol was immunoSEQ multiplex PCR, while the TCRdb copy is restricted to in-frame clones and leaves out a portion. The sample includes approximately 410,000 clones, 92% of them seen just once. Treatment given: over 15 received Ad26.COV2.S at low or high dose, single or two shots; about 5 received placebo; per-sample allocation not given. The samples were gathered on day 63 after the first injection of vaccine or placebo. The starting material was peripheral blood, obtained in a trial of Ad26.COV2.S vaccine versus placebo. These receptors originate from a person between 18 and 60 years old who received the Ad26.COV2.S COVID-19 vaccine or a placebo.

This clone was found once. CDR3 loop: CASGRAATYGYTF. The CDR3 DNA sequence: TGTGCCAGCGGGCGAGCGGCTACCTATGGCTACACCTTC. This rearrangement joins TRBV2 to TRBJ1-2; no firm D call. Deletions cut 8 bases from V and 4 bases from J, with 14 bases between. Germline loops: CDR1 SNHLY, CDR2 FYNNEI. This CDR3 is built from 13 residues.

This clone was found many times. The V call is TRBV6-1, the J call TRBJ2-3, with TRBD2 as a possible D gene (7 bases). The ends were cut back, 3 bases at V and 4 bases at J, with 14 bases in the middle. CDR1 MNHNS and CDR2 SASEGT come from the germline V gene. The CDR3 runs to 15 residues. CDR3: CASSDSQGGSDTQYF. The CDR3 DNA reads TGTGCCAGCAGTGATTCACAGGGAGGGTCAGATACGCAGTATTTT.

The chain is built from TRBV5-1 and TRBJ2-3, with D perhaps TRBD1 (6 bases). The germline V gene encodes CDR1 SGHRS and CDR2 YFSETQ. Between the trimmed V and J ends, which lost 1 base and 1 base, there was a span of 19 bases. The CDR3 totals 18 residues. CDR3 loop: CASSLRLNGGLGTDTQYF. The DNA of the CDR3 is TGCGCCAGCAGCTTGAGGCTTAATGGGGGCCTGGGCACAGATACGCAGTATTTT.

This clone has a single count. The chain couples TRBV10-2 to TRBJ1-3, with a possible D match to TRBD1 (5 bases). V was cut by 3 bases and J by 0 bases, with 12 bases left in between. The CDR3 loop spans 16 amino acids. The V gene's germline CDR1 is WSHSY and CDR2 SAAADI. This chain's CDR3 is CASSDAGTRSGNTIYF. The DNA for the CDR3 is TGCGCCAGCAGTGACGCCGGGACCCGCTCTGGAAACACCATATATTTT.

J is TRBJ1-5 and V is TRBV5-1; 9 nucleotides match TRBD1. V lost 4 bases and J lost 5; bases outside the gene matches: 10. CDR3 length: 16 amino acids. Germline assignment: CDR1 SGHRS and CDR2 YFSETQ. In nucleotides, the CDR3 is TGCGCCAGCAGCCCAGAGTCCGGGACAGGGTATCAGCCCCAGCATTTT. It specifies CASSPESGTGYQPQHF.

The chain links TRBV10-3 to TRBJ1-1, with TRBD1 identical over 12 bases. The CDR3 extends over 15 amino acids. CDR1 ENHRY and CDR2 SYGVKD come from the germline V gene. Trimming removed 10 bases from V and 8 bases from J; junction bases left unmatched: 14. The CDR3, as DNA: TGTGCCACCCTGCCGGGACAGGGGGCCCTAACGGAAGCTTTCTTT. The encoded protein is CATLPGQGALTEAFF.

The chain joins TRBV4-3 to TRBJ1-1; D perhaps matches TRBD1 (5 bases). V lost 3 bases and J lost 1, with 12 bases in between. The CDR3 runs 15 residues. Germline CDR1 and CDR2: LGHNA and YSLEER. The CDR3 loop is CASSQGTGPNTEAFF. CDR3 nucleotides: TGCGCCAGCAGCCAGGGGACGGGGCCGAACACTGAAGCTTTCTTT.

The rearrangement uses TRBV9 and TRBJ2-7; D may be TRBD1 (5 bases). The CDR3 runs 13 residues. CDR1 and CDR2 (germline): SGDLS, YYNGEE. The ends were cut back, 3 bases at V and 3 bases at J, with 10 bases in the middle. The CDR3 reads CASSATDNYEQYF. The CDR3 bases are TGTGCCAGCAGCGCAACGGACAACTACGAGCAGTACTTC.